This T cell receptor beta chain was documented in a study of T cells in Graves' hyperthyroidism and ophthalmopathy. About the research overall: The blood sample was taken at first diagnosis, before treatment began.

There were TCR beta CDR3 regions amplified from RNA transcripts. The TCR CDR3 first-round RT-PCR relied on the HTBI primer set. Each CDR3 protein gets one entry after TCRdb re-called the multiplex PCR reads with MiXCR. The sample holds a few hundred thousand distinct CDR3 sequences, 22% seen once. This clonotype was picked up a small number of times. Its antigen is currently unknown. The junction had 15 bases not matched to a gene; V was cut back by 5 bases and J by 5 bases. This CDR3 has 18 amino acids. CDR1 and CDR2 from the germline V gene are MDHEN and SYDVKM. Notes on the study in general: Ophthalmopathy and stable hyperthyroidism were separated by a 13 V-J model.

The clonotype comes from a woman in her 70s with Graves' ophthalmopathy. The chain combines TRBV28 with TRBJ1-1; 12 nucleotides line up with TRBD1. Sequenced input: blood. CDR3 sequence reads: CASSQLRPGQGAGTEAFF. The CDR3 DNA sequence: TGTGCCAGCAGTCAACTCCGGCCGGGACAGGGGGCGGGGACTGAAGCTTTCTTT.